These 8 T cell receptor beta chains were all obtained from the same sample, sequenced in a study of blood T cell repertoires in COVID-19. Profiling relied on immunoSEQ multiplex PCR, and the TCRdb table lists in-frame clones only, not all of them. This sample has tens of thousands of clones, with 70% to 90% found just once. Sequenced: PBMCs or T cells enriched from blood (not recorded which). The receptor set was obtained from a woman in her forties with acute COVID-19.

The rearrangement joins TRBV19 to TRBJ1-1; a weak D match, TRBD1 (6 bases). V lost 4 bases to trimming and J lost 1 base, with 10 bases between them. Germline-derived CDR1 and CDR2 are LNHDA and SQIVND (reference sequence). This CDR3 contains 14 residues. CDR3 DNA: TGTGCCAGTAGTACACAGGGTTGGAACACTGAAGCTTTCTTT. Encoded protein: CASSTQGWNTEAFF.

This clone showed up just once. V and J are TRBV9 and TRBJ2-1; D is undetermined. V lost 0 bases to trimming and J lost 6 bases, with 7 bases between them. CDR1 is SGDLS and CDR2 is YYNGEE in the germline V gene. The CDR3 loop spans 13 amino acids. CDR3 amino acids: CASSVAIVNEQFF. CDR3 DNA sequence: TGTGCCAGCAGCGTAGCGATAGTCAATGAGCAGTTCTTC. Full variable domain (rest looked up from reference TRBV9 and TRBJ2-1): DSGVTQTPKHLITATGQRVTLRCSPRSGDLSVYWYQQSLDQGLQFLIQYYNGEERAKGNILERFSAQQFPDLHSELNLSSLELGDSALYFCASSVAIVNEQFFGPGTRLTVL.

The chain's CDR3 is CASSKLGTQGPQHF. In nucleotides, the CDR3 is TGTGCCAGCAGTAAACTCGGGACACAAGGCCCCCAGCATTTT. J is TRBJ1-5 and V is TRBV28, with TRBD1 as a possible D gene (6 bases). The CDR3 length is 14 residues. Trimming cost V 5 bases and J 10 bases, with 18 bases left between them. Germline-derived CDR1 and CDR2 are MDHEN and SYDVKM.

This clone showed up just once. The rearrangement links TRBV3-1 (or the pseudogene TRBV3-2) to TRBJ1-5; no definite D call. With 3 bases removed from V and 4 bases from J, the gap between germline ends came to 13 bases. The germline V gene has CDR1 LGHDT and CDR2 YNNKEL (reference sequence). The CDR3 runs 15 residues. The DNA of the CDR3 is TGTGCCAGCAGCCAGACCCCCGGAGCAAATCAGCCCCAGCATTTT. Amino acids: CASSQTPGANQPQHF.

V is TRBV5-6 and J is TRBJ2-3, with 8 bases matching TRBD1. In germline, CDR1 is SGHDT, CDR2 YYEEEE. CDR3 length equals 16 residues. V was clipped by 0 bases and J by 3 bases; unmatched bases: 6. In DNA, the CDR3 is TGTGCCAGCAGCTTGGGGACAGGGTCTTTAACAGATACGCAGTATTTT. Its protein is CASSLGTGSLTDTQYF.

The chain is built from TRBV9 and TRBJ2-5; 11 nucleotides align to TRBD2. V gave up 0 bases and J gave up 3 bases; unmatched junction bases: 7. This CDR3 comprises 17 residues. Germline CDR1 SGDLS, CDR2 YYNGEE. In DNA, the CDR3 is TGTGCCAGCAGCGTAGAGCCTAGCGGGGGGATGAAAGAGACCCAGTACTTC. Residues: CASSVEPSGGMKETQYF.

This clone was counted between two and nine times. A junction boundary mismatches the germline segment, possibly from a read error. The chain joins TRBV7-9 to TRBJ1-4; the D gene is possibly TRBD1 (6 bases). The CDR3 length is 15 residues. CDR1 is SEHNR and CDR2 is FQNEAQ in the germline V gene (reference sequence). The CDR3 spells CASSLVVGAKEKLFF. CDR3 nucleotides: TGTGCCAGCAGCTTAGTTGTGGGGGCTAAGGAAAAACTGTTTTTT.

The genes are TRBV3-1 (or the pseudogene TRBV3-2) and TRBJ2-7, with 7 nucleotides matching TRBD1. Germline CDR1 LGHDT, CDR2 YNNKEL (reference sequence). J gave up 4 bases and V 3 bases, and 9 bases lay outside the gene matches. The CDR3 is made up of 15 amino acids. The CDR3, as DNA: TGTGCCAGCAGCCAGACAGGGCAGGTTTCTTACGAGCAGTACTTC. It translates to CASSQTGQVSYEQYF.